These T cell receptor beta chains were read from a single sample in a study of cytotoxic CD8 clonotypes in ibrutinib-treated CLL. Produced via immunoSEQ multiplex PCR; TCRdb's table is partial and in-frame only. The sample includes 250,000 to 350,000 clones, roughly 76% of them seen just once. The specimen comprised PBMCs, sampled at disease progression, from a patient treated with ibrutinib. The receptors shown here come from a human donor with chronic lymphocytic leukemia. Both conserved end residues are part of each CDR3. The D gene is left open where the match is weak. Only part of the rows carry a size: once, few, many, or a class if the clone is expanded.

j_call v_call cdr3_length d_call clone_size cdr3_aa cdr3_nt
TRBJ2-1 TRBV15 16 TRBD1 NA CATSRERQGIQDEQFF TGTGCCACCAGCAGAGAGAGACAGGGAATACAAGATGAGCAGTTCTTC
TRBJ2-1 TRBV7-2 13 NA NA CASSFSGGDEQFF TGTGCCAGCAGCTTTAGTGGGGGTGACGAGCAGTTCTTC
TRBJ2-3 TRBV2 14 NA NA CASSAWEESDTQYF TGTGCCAGCAGTGCCTGGGAGGAATCAGATACGCAGTATTTT
TRBJ2-5 TRBV7-7 18 TRBD2 NA CASSAVWVAGGGQETQYF TGTGCCAGCAGCGCCGTATGGGTAGCGGGAGGGGGGCAAGAGACCCAGTACTTC
TRBJ2-1 TRBV29-1 11 NA NA CSVELFHEQFF TGCAGCGTTGAACTGTTTCATGAGCAGTTCTTC
TRBJ2-7 TRBV6-1 11 NA NA CATTGIHEQYF TGTGCCACCACAGGGATCCACGAGCAGTACTTC
TRBJ2-3 TRBV7-8 15 NA NA CASRGGRELPDTQYF TGTGCCAGCAGGGGGGGGCGGGAGTTGCCAGATACGCAGTATTTT
TRBJ1-2 TRBV2 13 NA NA CASSDWTGGLGTF TGTGCCAGCAGTGATTGGACGGGGGGTTTGGGCACCTTC
TRBJ2-3 TRBV7-6 15 TRBD2 NA CASSRSGGITDTQYF TGTGCCAGCAGCCGGAGCGGGGGGATCACAGATACGCAGTATTTT
TRBJ2-7 TRBV5-4 17 TRBD1 NA CASSLGTLGQGFYEQYF TGTGCCAGCAGCTTGGGTACGCTGGGACAGGGATTTTACGAGCAGTACTTC
TRBJ2-7 TRBV6-1 15 NA once CASSEALATDYEQYF TGTGCCAGCAGTGAAGCGCTTGCTACCGACTACGAGCAGTACTTC
TRBJ2-2 TRBV9 19 TRBD2 NA CASSVSSPTSGTNTGELFF TGTGCCAGCAGCGTAAGTTCCCCGACTAGCGGGACGAACACCGGGGAGCTGTTTTTT
TRBJ1-2 TRBV27 16 NA once CASSPRLTTGPNGYTF TGTGCCAGCAGCCCTCGCTTGACCACAGGTCCCAATGGCTACACCTTC
TRBJ2-7 TRBV29-1 13 TRBD1 once CSVDRDRGGEQYF TGCAGCGTGGATCGGGACAGGGGTGGCGAGCAGTACTTC
TRBJ2-2 TRBV18 18 NA NA CASSLLTGYSLSTGELFF TGTGCCAGCTCACTACTGACAGGTTATTCCCTCTCAACCGGGGAGCTGTTTTTT
TRBJ2-7 TRBV15 12 NA NA CATSKDTYEQYF TGTGCCACCAGCAAAGACACCTACGAGCAGTACTTC
TRBJ1-4 TRBV5-6 16 NA NA CASSHRSRATNEKLFF TGTGCCAGCAGTCACCGGTCCCGTGCAACTAATGAAAAACTGTTTTTT
TRBJ2-3 TRBV4-1 15 TRBD1 NA CASSQQQGWTDTQYF TGCGCCAGCAGCCAACAACAGGGGTGGACAGATACGCAGTATTTT
TRBJ2-7 TRBV5-6 15 TRBD1 NA CASRKAGQGAYEQYF TGTGCCAGCAGAAAAGCGGGACAGGGGGCTTACGAGCAGTACTTC
TRBJ1-2 TRBV20-1 11 NA once CSATDRWVYTF TGCAGTGCTACCGACAGGTGGGTCTACACCTTC
TRBJ2-3 TRBV7-8 16 NA NA CASSPQPGLLVVAQYF TGTGCCAGCAGCCCGCAGCCGGGACTCCTTGTCGTAGCGCAGTATTTT
TRBJ1-2 TRBV5-1 17 NA NA CASSSTSGTHSNYGYTF TGCGCCAGCAGCTCGACAAGCGGGACACACTCTAACTATGGCTACACCTTC
TRBJ2-3 TRBV25-1 15 NA NA CASSREGLGTDTQYF TGTGCCAGCAGTCGTGAGGGCCTGGGCACAGATACGCAGTATTTT
TRBJ2-2 TRBV18 16 TRBD1 NA CASSLFQGANTGELFF TGTGCCAGCTCACTCTTTCAGGGGGCAAACACCGGGGAGCTGTTTTTT
TRBJ2-1 TRBV9 16 TRBD1 NA CASSVVGGGHYNEQFF TGTGCCAGCAGCGTAGTAGGGGGCGGTCACTACAATGAGCAGTTCTTC
TRBJ2-3 TRBV10-3 14 TRBD2 once CAITFSGSTDTQYF TGTGCCATCACCTTTAGCGGGAGCACAGATACGCAGTATTTT
TRBJ2-7 TRBV12-2 18 NA NA CASRLKFRPSDPTLEQYF TGTGCAAGTCGCCTTAAGTTTCGGCCCTCAGACCCGACCCTCGAGCAGTACTTC
TRBJ2-3 TRBV18 14 NA few CASSPQRGTDTQYF TGTGCCAGCTCACCACAGCGGGGCACAGATACGCAGTATTTT
TRBJ2-1 TRBV19 17 NA NA CASSPSGASLGYNEQFF TGTGCCAGTAGTCCGTCGGGGGCGTCCCTGGGTTACAATGAGCAGTTCTTC
TRBJ1-1 TRBV29-1 13 TRBD1 NA CSVLRTGRDFAFF TGCAGCGTGCTGAGGACAGGGCGAGACTTCGCTTTCTTT
TRBJ2-4 TRBV27 14 TRBD2 few CASQSGRAKNIQYF TGTGCCAGTCAAAGCGGGAGAGCCAAAAACATTCAGTACTTC
TRBJ1-3 TRBV18 17 TRBD1 NA CASSPFTGTGSGNTIYF TGTGCCAGCTCACCATTCACGGGGACAGGATCTGGAAACACCATATATTTT
TRBJ2-7 TRBV5-6 15 NA few CASSLGLQGAYEQYF TGTGCCAGCAGCTTGGGTCTGCAGGGAGCCTACGAGCAGTACTTC
TRBJ2-3 TRBV18 13 NA NA CASSPGKADTQYF TGTGCCAGCTCACCTGGTAAGGCAGATACGCAGTATTTT
TRBJ2-7 TRBV5-6 15 TRBD1 NA CASSSPGQGGYEQYF TGTGCCAGCAGCTCCCCGGGACAGGGTGGCTACGAGCAGTACTTC
TRBJ1-2 TRBV7-2 14 NA NA CASSLAGSHYGYTF TGTGCCAGCAGCTTAGCGGGATCTCACTATGGCTACACCTTC
TRBJ2-3 TRBV11-2 13 NA NA CASSFEYTDTQYF TGTGCCAGCAGCTTTGAGTACACAGATACGCAGTATTTT
TRBJ2-7 TRBV5-6 14 TRBD2 NA CASSLAGLRHEQYF TGTGCCAGCAGCTTGGCGGGACTAAGGCACGAGCAGTACTTC
TRBJ1-2 TRBV28 15 TRBD1 few CASSLSGTGGYGYTF TGTGCCAGCAGTTTATCCGGGACAGGGGGCTATGGCTACACCTTC
TRBJ2-2 TRBV10-1 17 NA NA CAKPPTGGFGGTGELFF TGCGCCAAACCTCCGACAGGAGGTTTTGGGGGCACCGGGGAGCTGTTTTTT
TRBJ2-7 TRBV2 15 TRBD1 few CASSPRQGNPYEQYF TGTGCCAGCAGTCCCCGACAGGGTAATCCGTACGAGCAGTACTTC
TRBJ2-7 TRBV29-1 12 NA few CSVRGTTYEQYF TGCAGCGTTCGAGGGACGACCTACGAGCAGTACTTC
TRBJ2-5 TRBV9 15 TRBD1 NA CASSVGQGFVETQYF TGTGCCAGCAGCGTAGGACAGGGGTTTGTCGAGACCCAGTACTTC
TRBJ2-7 TRBV5-1 14 NA NA CASSSTGTYYEQYF TGCGCCAGCAGCTCCACAGGGACGTACTACGAGCAGTACTTC
TRBJ1-1 TRBV7-2 14 NA NA CASSSGRWNTEAFF TGTGCCAGCAGCTCGGGGCGTTGGAACACTGAAGCTTTCTTT
TRBJ1-3 TRBV28 13 NA NA CASRLSSGNTIYF TGTGCCAGCAGACTAAGCTCTGGAAACACCATATATTTT
TRBJ1-1 TRBV5-1 13 NA once CASSLGWNTEAFF TGCGCCAGCAGCTTGGGGTGGAACACTGAAGCTTTCTTT
TRBJ1-3 TRBV7-8 14 NA few CASSLQGGGNTIYF TGTGCCAGCAGCTTACAGGGAGGTGGAAACACCATATATTTT
TRBJ2-3 TRBV29-1 14 TRBD2 NA CSVLAGGLRDTQYF TGCAGCGTTCTAGCGGGGGGGCTCAGAGATACGCAGTATTTT
TRBJ2-3 TRBV5-1 18 TRBD2 NA CASSLGPRLAPSTDTQYF TGCGCCAGCAGCTTGGGGCCCCGACTAGCGCCTAGCACAGATACGCAGTATTTT
TRBJ2-5 TRBV6-1 13 NA NA CAIHRDLQETQYF TGTGCCATACACAGGGACCTCCAAGAGACCCAGTACTTC
TRBJ1-2 TRBV29-1 13 TRBD1 NA CSVIGTDIYGYTF TGCAGCGTAATCGGGACAGATATCTATGGCTACACCTTC
TRBJ1-2 TRBV4-1 15 NA few CASSQVDGAGYGYTF TGCGCCAGCAGCCAAGTTGACGGGGCTGGCTATGGCTACACCTTC